This passage covers 28 T cell receptor beta chains from one sample sequenced in a study of cytomegalovirus exposure and HLA in healthy donors (dated by TCRdb to between 2016 and 2019). Library generation was performed with the immunoSEQ multiplex PCR assay. For the multiplex PCR, a mixture combining 60 forward primers for TCR Vbeta segments and 13 reverse primers for TCR Jbeta segments was used. TCRdb holds this immuneACCESS table with in-frame rearrangements only. Some clones are missing; in checked studies, unresolved V genes explain under half, and the rest has no known cause. Recorded for this sample are approximately 280,000 clones; 80% to 90% of them occurred a single time. The biggest ten clones account for roughly 4% of the sample. The specimen was PBMCs. The receptors come from a man aged 35 to 55 in good health and CMV-seropositive.

The chain carries TRBV11-2 and TRBJ2-7; 7 positions match TRBD2. This CDR3 region has 15 residues. V dropped 3 bases and J dropped 3; count of bases not matched to a gene: 8. Germline CDR1 is SGHAT and CDR2 is FQNNGV. CDR3 protein: CASSLGLADDYEQYF. The CDR3 DNA sequence: TGTGCCAGCAGCTTGGGGCTAGCGGACGACTACGAGCAGTACTTC. The full variable domain, in which reference TRBV11-2 and TRBJ2-7 provide the parts outside the CDR3, is EAGVAQSPRYKIIEKRQSVAFWCNPISGHATLYWYQQILGQGPKLLIQFQNNGVVDDSQLPKDRFSAERLKGVDSTLKIQPAKLEDSAVYLCASSLGLADDYEQYFGPGTRLTVT.

V and J are TRBV6-1 and TRBJ2-5, with TRBD2 identical over 7 bases. The CDR3 has 14 residues. Losses at the gene ends were 3 bases for V and 5 bases for J; bases not matched to a gene: 6. Germline V gene lookup returns CDR1 MNHNS and CDR2 SASEGT. The CDR3 DNA sequence: TGTGCCAGCAGTGAGGGCGGGAGTAGGGAGACCCAGTACTTC. Its translation: CASSEGGSRETQYF.

The chain links TRBV30 to TRBJ2-1; no firm D call. Trimming stripped 4 bases from V and 0 bases from J, with 13 bases between. The CDR3 runs 15 residues. The germline V gene has CDR1 GTSNPN and CDR2 SVGIG (reference sequence). CDR3 protein: CAWKLPPLSYNEQFF. CDR3 nucleotides: TGTGCCTGGAAACTGCCACCTCTCTCCTACAATGAGCAGTTCTTC.

The chain carries TRBV6-6 and TRBJ2-1, with 10 bases lining up with TRBD1. Looked up from germline, CDR1 is MNHNY and CDR2 is SVGAGI (reference sequence). The junction had 3 bases not matched to a gene; V was cut back by 2 bases and J by 5 bases. This CDR3 region has 15 residues. The DNA for the CDR3 is TGTGCCAGCAGTTACCCGGGACAGGGGAACAATGAGCAGTTCTTC. Its protein is CASSYPGQGNNEQFF.

This clone was observed once. The rearrangement joins TRBV7-9 to TRBJ2-7; 10 nucleotides agree with TRBD2. The CDR3 has 15 residues. After removal of 0 bases from V and 3 bases from J, the junction contained 2 bases not matched to a gene. Germline V gene lookup returns CDR1 SEHNR and CDR2 FQNEAQ (reference sequence). The CDR3 sequence: CASSLALAGVYEQYF. Here the CDR3 DNA reads TGTGCCAGCAGCTTAGCGCTAGCGGGAGTCTACGAGCAGTACTTC. The full variable domain, in which reference TRBV7-9 and TRBJ2-7 provide the parts outside the CDR3, is DTGVSQNPRHKITKRGQNVTFRCDPISEHNRLYWYRQTLGQGPEFLTYFQNEAQLEKSRLLSDRFSAERPKGSFSTLEIQRTEQGDSAMYLCASSLALAGVYEQYFGPGTRLTVT.

This rearrangement joins TRBV15 to TRBJ2-1; 15 bases align to TRBD2. Germline V lookup: CDR1 LNHNV, CDR2 YYDKDF (reference sequence). The trim removed 3 bases at V and 7 bases at J, leaving 4 bases unmatched. This CDR3 is built from 16 residues. This CDR3 reads CATSSGLAGGWNEQFF. For the CDR3, the DNA is TGTGCCACCAGCAGTGGACTAGCGGGAGGGTGGAATGAGCAGTTCTTC.

The chain joins TRBV28 to TRBJ1-5; TRBD1 might be the D (6 bases). From germline, CDR1 is MDHEN and CDR2 SYDVKM. V was clipped by 7 bases and J by 2 bases, with 12 bases between them. The CDR3 contains 14 residues. CDR3 protein: CASNINRGNQPQHF. The CDR3, as DNA: TGTGCCAGCAATATAAACAGGGGCAATCAGCCCCAGCATTTT.

The chain links TRBV19 to TRBJ2-7; perhaps TRBD2 as D (5 bases). The CDR3 sequence is 12 residues long. The V end lost 6 bases, the J end lost 1 base, and 7 bases lay between the germline ends. CDR1 LNHDA and CDR2 SQIVND come from the germline V gene (reference sequence). CDR3 protein: CASRSGSYEQYF. The DNA of the CDR3 is TGTGCCAGTAGGAGCGGATCCTACGAGCAGTACTTC. Supplemented by reference TRBV19 and TRBJ2-7, the full variable domain reads DGGITQSPKYLFRKEGQNVTLSCEQNLNHDAMYWYRQDPGQGLRLIYYSQIVNDFQKGDIAEGYSVSREKKESFPLTVTSAQKNPTAFYLCASRSGSYEQYFGPGTRLTVT.

This clone was counted once. The chain joins TRBV7-2 to TRBJ2-7; 7 bases fit TRBD1. Per the germline V gene, CDR1 is SGHTA and CDR2 is FQGNSA. Trimming at V came to 5 bases and at J to 0 bases, leaving 4 bases not matched to a gene. CDR3 length equals 14 residues. In nucleotides, the CDR3 is TGTGCCAGCAGCCAAGGGACAGTCTCCTACGAGCAGTACTTC. This gives the protein CASSQGTVSYEQYF.

The rearrangement links TRBV29-1 to TRBJ2-2; D uncertain. V dropped 3 bases and J dropped 4 bases, with 9 bases sitting between them. Germline CDR1 reads SQVTM; CDR2 reads ANQGSEA. CDR3 length equals 13 residues. DNA for the CDR3: TGCAGCGTTGACCCTATCGCCACCGGGGAGCTGTTTTTT. Translation gives CSVDPIATGELFF.

The rearrangement joins TRBV4-2 to TRBJ2-1; D is ambiguous. This CDR3 comprises 11 residues. The germline V gene has CDR1 LGHNA and CDR2 YNFKEQ. V lost 1 base to trimming and J lost 10 bases, with 5 bases between them. CDR3 bases: TGTGCCAGCAGCCAAGGCCAGGAGCAGTTCTTC. Translated, it gives CASSQGQEQFF.

The genes are TRBV9 and TRBJ2-5, with 9 bases identical to TRBD2. Germline lookup yields CDR1 SGDLS and CDR2 YYNGEE. The CDR3 runs 14 residues. J was trimmed by 5 bases and V by 1 base; bases with no gene match: 3. Here the CDR3 reads CASSVSGGTETQYF. CDR3 sequence (DNA): TGTGCCAGCAGCGTAAGCGGGGGGACGGAGACCCAGTACTTC.

This chain connects TRBV11-2 to TRBJ2-7; D possibly corresponds to TRBD2 (6 bases). Germline V gene sequence: CDR1 SGHAT, CDR2 FQNNGV. Trimming took 4 bases from V and 4 from J, leaving 17 bases between them. The CDR3 runs 15 residues. The CDR3 is CASSSLRIRGYEQYF. CDR3 DNA sequence: TGTGCCAGCAGCTCCCTTAGGATCCGGGGGTACGAGCAGTACTTC.

The chain combines TRBV29-1 with TRBJ2-5; no reliable D call. The DNA end favors TRBJ2-7, so the J call may be wrong. In germline, CDR1 is SQVTM, CDR2 ANQGSEA. CDR3 length: 13 residues. The CDR3 nucleotides are TGCAGCGTTGAAACTCGGAGCTCCTACGAGCAGTACTTC. Encoded protein: CSVETRSSYEQYF.

The V call is TRBV7-9, the J call TRBJ2-1; 10 bases line up with TRBD2. The CDR3 covers 16 residues. Trimming cost V 5 bases and J 9 bases; bases outside gene matches: 13. Germline-derived CDR1 and CDR2 are SEHNR and FQNEAQ (reference sequence). For the CDR3, the DNA is TGTGCCAGCAGCATGAGACTAGCGGGTCGTACACGTGAGCAGTTCTTC. Translation: CASSMRLAGRTREQFF. Filled out from reference TRBV7-9 and TRBJ2-1, the complete variable domain reads DTGVSQNPRHKITKRGQNVTFRCDPISEHNRLYWYRQTLGQGPEFLTYFQNEAQLEKSRLLSDRFSAERPKGSFSTLEIQRTEQGDSAMYLCASSMRLAGRTREQFFGPGTRLTVL.

The rearrangement links TRBV9 to TRBJ2-7, with 7 positions matching TRBD1. The CDR3 length is 14 residues. Germline assignment: CDR1 SGDLS and CDR2 YYNGEE. V gave up 4 bases and J gave up 2 bases; unmatched junction bases: 6. CDR3 coding DNA: TGTGCCAGCAGCCCCGGACAGGCTCCCTACGAGCAGTACTTC. It is translated as CASSPGQAPYEQYF.

The chain recombines TRBV28 with TRBJ2-3, with TRBD1 identical over 10 bases. J gave up 6 bases and V 4 bases, and 10 bases lay outside the gene matches. The CDR3 has 16 amino acids. Germline V CDR1 and CDR2: MDHEN, SYDVKM. CDR3 bases: TGTGCCAGCAGTTACCGGGACAGGGGACACACTGATACGCAGTATTTT. As protein: CASSYRDRGHTDTQYF.

The chain is built from TRBV5-1 and TRBJ2-1; D is perhaps TRBD2 (6 bases). From germline, CDR1 is SGHRS and CDR2 YFSETQ. This CDR3 comprises 15 residues. Trimming took 1 base from V and 1 from J, leaving 9 bases between them. The CDR3 DNA reads as TGCGCCAGCAGCTTGCCCGGGAGTTCCTACAATGAGCAGTTCTTC. This encodes CASSLPGSSYNEQFF.

The chain is built from TRBV6-5 and TRBJ2-7; D gene unclear. Looked up from germline, CDR1 is MNHEY and CDR2 is SVGAGI. Trimming took 2 bases from V and 2 from J, leaving 13 bases between them. There are 15 residues in the CDR3. CDR3 region: CASSYDSALTYEQYF. The CDR3 coding sequence is TGTGCCAGCAGTTACGACTCGGCACTGACCTACGAGCAGTACTTC.

This chain uses TRBV4-1 with TRBJ2-7, with TRBD2 matching over 10 bases. V lost 0 bases and J lost 3; bases outside the gene matches: 8. Per the germline V gene, CDR1 is MGHRA and CDR2 is YSYEKL. There are 17 residues in the CDR3. For the CDR3, the DNA is TGCGCCAGCAGCCAAGATCTGGCTAGCGGGAGCTTCTACGAGCAGTACTTC. It translates to CASSQDLASGSFYEQYF.

This clone was found a few times. This chain uses TRBV10-3 with TRBJ1-2; 9 nucleotides align to TRBD1. V lost 8 bases to trimming and J lost 1 base; unmatched junction nucleotides: 2. The CDR3 loop spans 13 amino acids. In germline, CDR1 is ENHRY, CDR2 SYGVKD. The CDR3 protein is CAIDRGSNYGYTF. The CDR3 nucleotides read TGTGCCATCGACAGGGGGAGTAACTATGGCTACACCTTC.

The genes are TRBV4-1 and TRBJ2-7; D is uncertain. Germline assignment: CDR1 MGHRA and CDR2 YSYEKL. The CDR3 runs 13 residues. V was cut by 3 bases and J by 2 bases, with 8 bases left in between. The CDR3 protein is CASSHQVAYEQYF. CDR3 DNA: TGCGCCAGCAGCCATCAGGTAGCCTACGAGCAGTACTTC.

This clone was detected only a few times. The chain has TRBV19 and TRBJ2-3; 11 nucleotides match TRBD2. From germline, CDR1 is LNHDA and CDR2 SQIVND (reference sequence). J was trimmed by 5 bases and V by 6 bases; bases with no gene match: 10. CDR3 length: 16 residues. As DNA, the CDR3 is TGTGCCAGTAGCACTCAGCCTAGCGGGAGGCTAGATACGCAGTATTTT. Its protein is CASSTQPSGRLDTQYF.

The chain couples TRBV19 to TRBJ1-5; tentative D call: TRBD1 (5 bases). Trimming left V 3 bases short and J 5 bases short, with 8 bases between. The CDR3 is 13 residues long. Germline V gene lookup returns CDR1 LNHDA and CDR2 SQIVND (reference sequence). For the CDR3, the DNA is TGTGCCAGTAGTATGACAGAAGATCAGCCCCAGCATTTT. It translates to CASSMTEDQPQHF.

The chain links TRBV10-3 to TRBJ2-3; D is perhaps TRBD1 (5 bases). CDR3 length: 15 residues. Trimming left V 2 bases short and J 2 bases short, with 11 bases between. CDR1 is ENHRY and CDR2 is SYGVKD in the germline V gene. This chain's CDR3 is CAISERGIATDTQYF. DNA of the CDR3: TGTGCCATCAGTGAGAGGGGTATTGCCACAGATACGCAGTATTTT.

This clone was observed once. The chain links TRBV7-9 to TRBJ2-5; 12 positions agree with TRBD2. This CDR3 comprises 17 residues. The V gene end was trimmed by 0 bases and the J gene end by 5 bases; junction bases not matched to a gene: 7. CDR1 is SEHNR, CDR2 FQNEAQ, per germline (reference sequence). CDR3 residues: CASSLAAWTSGTETQYF. As DNA, the CDR3 is TGTGCCAGCAGCTTAGCAGCCTGGACTAGCGGGACGGAGACCCAGTACTTC.

The gene calls are TRBV10-3 and TRBJ2-3, with D possibly being TRBD2 (6 bases). Germline V gene lookup returns CDR1 ENHRY and CDR2 SYGVKD. V lost 6 bases to trimming and J lost 5 bases, with 18 bases between them. The CDR3 loop spans 15 amino acids. The CDR3 DNA reads TGTGCCATCAGCGGGACTGCTCAAGTCGGAGATACGCAGTATTTT. Protein sequence: CAISGTAQVGDTQYF.

This sequence joins TRBV14 and TRBJ2-5; TRBD2 might be the D (6 bases). The CDR3 consists of 15 residues. From germline, CDR1 is SGHDN and CDR2 FVKESK. Trimming cost V 4 bases and J 4 bases, with 16 bases left between them. Here the CDR3 reads CASSRIRGSGETQYF. CDR3 sequence (DNA): TGTGCCAGCAGCCGAATACGGGGGAGTGGAGAGACCCAGTACTTC. The variable domain in full, with the rest retrieved from reference TRBV14 and TRBJ2-5, is EAGVTQFPSHSVIEKGQTVTLRCDPISGHDNLYWYRRVMGKEIKFLLHFVKESKQDESGMPNNRFLAERTGGTYSTLKVQPAELEDSGVYFCASSRIRGSGETQYFGPGTRLLVL.